This TCR beta chain is from a study of T cells in tuberculosis. At the level of the study: In South Africa, adults with active tuberculosis were compared with IGRA-negative and latently infected IGRA-positive adolescents. Study results and caveats: Active tuberculosis alpha repertoires lay closer to GMM-specific TCRs than controls'. Shorter CDR3-alpha in active tuberculosis partly drove smaller distances.

The CDR3 covers 14 residues. Germline CDR1 and CDR2: SGHTA and FQGTGA. V lost 10 bases, J lost 0 bases, and 13 bases lay in between. Notes on this clone: Its specificity is not known.

Libraries were prepared by immunoSEQ multiplex PCR; TCRdb keeps only in-frame clonotypes and omits some of them. The sample lists fewer than 45,000 clones; nearly 95% were seen once. On average around 100,000 T cells per donor were immunosequenced. This rearrangement joins TRBV7-3 to TRBJ1-3; D might be TRBD1 (6 bases). The sequencing input was PBMCs. The receptor was derived from a donor aged 5-35 years with latent tuberculosis or without tuberculosis infection. The CDR3 DNA is TGTGCCACCCGACAGGCATACTCTGGAAACACCATATATTTT. Protein product: CATRQAYSGNTIYF.